The entry below gives a single TCR beta chain sequence along with its context. Its antigen remains unidentified. Primers: 60 Vbeta forward and 13 Jbeta reverse. Generated by immunoSEQ multiplex PCR, the TCRdb table keeps only in-frame clones and is missing some. This sample's clone table lists around 46,000 clones. These data are taken from a study of cytomegalovirus exposure and HLA in healthy donors. Study results and caveats: Later on, a genetic analysis was performed. It linked a missense variant in DCLRE1C with V- and J-gene trimming of TCR beta. A few chains linked to CMV were shown in vitro to be specific for CMV antigens.

Sequenced material: PBMCs. The clonotype originates from a woman aged 40 to 50 in good health and CMV-seronegative.

This CDR3 is CASTVRGGDNQPQHF. DNA of the CDR3: TGTGCCAGCACCGTACGAGGAGGGGATAACCAGCCCCAGCATTTT. This chain connects TRBV28 to TRBJ1-5; D may be TRBD1 (5 bases). CDR1 is MDHEN and CDR2 is SYDVKM in the germline V gene. There are 15 residues in the CDR3. V was shortened by 7 bases and J by 7 bases, with 20 bases between the two germline ends.